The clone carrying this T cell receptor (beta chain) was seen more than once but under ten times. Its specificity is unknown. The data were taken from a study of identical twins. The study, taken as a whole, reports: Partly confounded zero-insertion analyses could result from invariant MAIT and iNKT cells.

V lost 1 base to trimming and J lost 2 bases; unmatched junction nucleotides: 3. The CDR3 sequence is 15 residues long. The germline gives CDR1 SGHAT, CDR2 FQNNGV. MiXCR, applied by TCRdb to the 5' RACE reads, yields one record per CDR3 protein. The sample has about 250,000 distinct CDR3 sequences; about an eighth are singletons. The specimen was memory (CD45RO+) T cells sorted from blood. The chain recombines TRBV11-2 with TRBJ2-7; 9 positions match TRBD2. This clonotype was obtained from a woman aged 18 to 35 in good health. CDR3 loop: CASSLGSGGPYEQYF. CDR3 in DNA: TGTGCCAGCAGCTTAGGTAGCGGGGGCCCCTACGAGCAGTACTTC.